These 5 T cell receptor beta chains were all obtained from the same sample, sequenced in a study of T cells in Graves' hyperthyroidism and ophthalmopathy. Using RNA transcripts as the source, TCR beta CDR3 regions were amplified. The study used the HTBI primer set for a first-round RT-PCR of the TCR CDR3. MiXCR, run by TCRdb on the multiplex PCR reads, gives a single entry per CDR3 protein. The table lists around 350,000 distinct CDR3 sequences, about a sixth of them singletons, with 30% to 40% in the top ten. The specimen was blood. The origin of the receptors is a woman in her thirties with Graves' hyperthyroidism that later progressed to Graves' ophthalmopathy.

This clonotype was seen at least ten times. This chain connects TRBV3-1 to TRBJ2-1, with 8 bases identical to TRBD2. Germline loops: CDR1 LGHDT, CDR2 YNNKEL (reference sequence). The ends lost 2 bases at V and 5 bases at J; junction bases unmatched: 5. The CDR3 extends over 15 amino acids. The CDR3 spells CASSQYGGEDNEQFF. The CDR3 DNA follows: TGTGCCAGCAGCCAATACGGGGGGGAGGACAATGAGCAGTTCTTC.

This clonotype came up a few times. This chain links TRBV7-2 with TRBJ2-7, with D hard to call. V was clipped by 5 bases and J by 6 bases, with 20 bases between them. The CDR3 has 15 amino acids. Germline values: CDR1 SGHTA, CDR2 FQGNSA. CDR3 in DNA: TGTGCCAGCAGCCAAGCTTGGAGCCGTTGGACCGAGCAGTACTTC. Protein: CASSQAWSRWTEQYF.

This clonotype was seen many times. The rearrangement uses TRBV7-9 and TRBJ2-7, with D tentatively TRBD1 (5 bases). Germline lookup yields CDR1 SEHNR and CDR2 FQNEAQ (reference sequence). Trimming took off 1 base at V and 2 bases at J, with 12 bases between the two ends. The CDR3 consists of 15 residues. For the CDR3, the DNA is TGTGCCAGCAGCTTAGACAGGATTCTACCCTACGAGCAGTACTTC. Residues: CASSLDRILPYEQYF.

This clonotype was seen at least ten times. The genes are TRBV19 and TRBJ1-2, with TRBD1 as a possible D gene (6 bases). The V end was cut by 3 bases, the J end by 3 bases, with 14 bases between. Germline lookup yields CDR1 LNHDA and CDR2 SQIVND (reference sequence). CDR3 size: 15 residues. The CDR3 is CASSIGGLLDYGYTF. In DNA, the CDR3 is TGTGCCAGTAGTATTGGGGGGCTTCTGGACTATGGCTACACCTTC.

The V call is TRBV7-9, the J call TRBJ2-1; 8 positions match TRBD1. Germline V gives CDR1 SEHNR, CDR2 FQNEAQ (reference sequence). The CDR3 loop spans 15 amino acids. Trimming cost V 4 bases and J 6 bases; bases outside gene matches: 8. CDR3 amino acids: CASSSHTTGGNEQFF. The CDR3 nucleotides read TGTGCCAGCAGCTCGCACACTACAGGGGGCAATGAGCAGTTCTTC.